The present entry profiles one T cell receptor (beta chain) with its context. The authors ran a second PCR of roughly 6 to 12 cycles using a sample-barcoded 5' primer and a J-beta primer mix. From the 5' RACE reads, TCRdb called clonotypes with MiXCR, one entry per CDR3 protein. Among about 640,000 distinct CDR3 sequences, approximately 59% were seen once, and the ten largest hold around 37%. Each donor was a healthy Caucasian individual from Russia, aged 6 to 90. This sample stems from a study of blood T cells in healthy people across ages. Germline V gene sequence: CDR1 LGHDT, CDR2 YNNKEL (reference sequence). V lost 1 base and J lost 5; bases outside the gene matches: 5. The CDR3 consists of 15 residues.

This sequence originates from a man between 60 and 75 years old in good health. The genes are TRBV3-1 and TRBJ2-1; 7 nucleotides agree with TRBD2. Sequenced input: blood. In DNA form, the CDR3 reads TGTGCCAGCAGCCAAGGGGCTAGCGGACACAATGAGCAGTTCTTC. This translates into CASSQGASGHNEQFF.